The next 5 T cell receptor beta chains were all read from a single sample in a study of CD8 T cells in ankylosing spondylitis. TCRdb ran MiXCR on the 5' RACE reads and lists one entry per CDR3 protein. The repertoire consists of around 340,000 distinct CDR3 sequences, with 20% occurring once and the leading ten covering around 14%. Sequenced input: blood, either unsorted or a sorted T cell fraction (not recorded which). Receptors originate from a male donor with ankylosing spondylitis or in good health (not recorded which).

The chain joins TRBV4-1 to TRBJ2-3; D not resolved. Per germline, CDR1 MGHRA and CDR2 YSYEKL. There are 14 residues in the CDR3. V was shortened by 1 base and J by 4 bases, with 9 bases between the two germline ends. CDR3 residues: CASSQVGIPDTQYF. The DNA of the CDR3 is TGCGCCAGCAGCCAAGTGGGGATCCCAGATACGCAGTATTTT.

V gene TRBV7-3 combines with J gene TRBJ2-1, with D unclear. Per the germline V gene, CDR1 is SGHTA and CDR2 is FQGTGA. This CDR3 has 17 residues. V lost 5 bases to trimming and J lost 2 bases, with 19 bases between them. This chain's CDR3 is CASSLAHSWAAYNEQFF. The CDR3, as DNA: TGTGCCAGCAGCCTGGCCCACTCATGGGCTGCCTACAATGAGCAGTTCTTC.

CDR3 DNA sequence: TGCGCCAGCAGCCACCGGCGGCGGGGGGAGGCTGAAGCTTTCTTT. This sequence encodes CASSHRRRGEAEAFF. The rearrangement joins TRBV4-1 to TRBJ1-1; D may be TRBD1 (5 bases). The germline V and J ends were trimmed by 3 bases and 6 bases, with 17 bases remaining between them. This CDR3 spans 15 amino acids. CDR1 is MGHRA and CDR2 is YSYEKL in the germline V gene.

This clonotype turned up a few times. The chain is built from TRBV24-1 and TRBJ2-3; 10 positions agree with TRBD2. From germline, CDR1 is KGHDR and CDR2 SFDVKD. J was trimmed by 5 bases and V by 3 bases; bases with no gene match: 10. The CDR3 consists of 17 residues. CDR3 residues: CATSDVPSGGPEDTQYF. The CDR3 DNA follows: TGTGCCACCAGTGATGTTCCTAGCGGGGGCCCCGAAGATACGCAGTATTTT.

This chain joins TRBV20-1 and TRBJ2-5; TRBD1 agrees at 11 bases. Germline loops: CDR1 DFQATT, CDR2 SNEGSKA (reference sequence). The V and J ends lost 1 base and 3 bases, in that order; junction bases with no gene match: 1. This CDR3 has 14 residues. Here the CDR3 reads CSARGDRGEETQYF. The DNA for the CDR3 is TGCAGTGCTAGAGGGGACAGGGGGGAAGAGACCCAGTACTTC.